This is a list of T cell receptor beta chains from one sample in a study of cytomegalovirus exposure and HLA in healthy donors. The repertoire was sequenced with immunoSEQ multiplex PCR; TCRdb's copy has only in-frame clones and lacks some. The table lists 200,000 to 250,000 clones, around four fifths of them singletons. Specimen: PBMCs. The receptors shown here come from a middle-aged woman in good health and CMV-seronegative. Both conserved end residues are trimmed from each CDR3. The D gene is left open where the match is weak. Rows may omit the clone size; those that give it use once, few, many or a size class.

NA | NA | TRBV19 | ASSMGAPVNEQF
TRBD2 | NA | TRBV30 | AWGEGYEQY
NA | NA | TRBV19 | ASSIFSNAASAYSNQPQH
TRBD2 | NA | TRBV7-9 | ASSLLAGIRETQY
NA | NA | TRBV18 | ASSPLGGRDAEAF
NA | few | TRBV2 | ASSEVRGNQPQH
TRBD1 | once | TRBV19 | ASSTGQGSPPQH
NA | once | TRBV10-3 | AISEPRKQGYEQY
NA | NA | TRBV5-6 | ASSSQGLGRAGDYT
NA | few | TRBV5-1 | ASSPLRQHTGELF
NA | NA | TRBV5-1 | ASSLGTANEKLF
NA | NA | TRBV14 | ASSQDYVNEQF
NA | NA | TRBV7-2 | ASSLFRTVSYEQY
NA | NA | TRBV9 | ASSVASGRRTDTQY
TRBD1 | once | TRBV15 | ATSSPGQDPLSYEQY
NA | once | TRBV7-2 | ASSSDKLQPQH
NA | NA | TRBV7-2 | ASSRTRAVDTEAF